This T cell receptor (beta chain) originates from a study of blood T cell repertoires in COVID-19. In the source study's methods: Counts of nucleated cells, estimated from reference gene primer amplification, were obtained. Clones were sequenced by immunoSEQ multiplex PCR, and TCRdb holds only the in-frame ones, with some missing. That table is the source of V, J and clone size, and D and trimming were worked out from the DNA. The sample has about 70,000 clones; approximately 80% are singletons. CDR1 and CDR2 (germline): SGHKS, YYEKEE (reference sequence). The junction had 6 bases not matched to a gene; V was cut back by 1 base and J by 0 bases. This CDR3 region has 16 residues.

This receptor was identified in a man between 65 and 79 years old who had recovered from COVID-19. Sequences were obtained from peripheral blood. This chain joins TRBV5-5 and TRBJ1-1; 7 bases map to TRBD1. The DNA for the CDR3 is TGTGCCAGCAGCTTGACAGACAGGGCGATGAACACTGAAGCTTTCTTT. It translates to CASSLTDRAMNTEAFF.